The 4 T cell receptor beta chains in this list originate from one sample, sequenced in a study of blood T cell repertoires in COVID-19. Sequencing used immunoSEQ multiplex PCR; TCRdb keeps in-frame clones, though not all of them. The profile shows 250,000 or so clones, roughly four fifths of them singletons. Source material: peripheral blood. These TCRs come from a man aged 25 to 40 who had recovered from COVID-19.

The chain employs TRBV13 and TRBJ2-3; TRBD1 matches at 9 bases. The CDR3 extends over 15 amino acids. V lost 5 bases and J lost 5; bases outside the gene matches: 8. The germline CDR1 and CDR2 sequences are PRHDT and FYEKMQ (reference sequence). The CDR3 DNA is TGTGCCAGCAGCCCGGGTGGGACAGGGAAAGATACGCAGTATTTT. Amino acids: CASSPGGTGKDTQYF.

The chain uses TRBV27 and TRBJ2-2; no clear D gene. Trimming took 2 bases from V and 4 from J, leaving 11 bases between them. The CDR3 contains 15 residues. The germline V gene encodes CDR1 MNHEY and CDR2 SMNVEV (reference sequence). The CDR3 region is CASSLPRLGTGELFF. The CDR3 coding sequence is TGTGCCAGCAGTTTACCGCGACTGGGCACCGGGGAGCTGTTTTTT.

V gene TRBV19 combines with J gene TRBJ2-5, with 8 bases matching TRBD1. The ends lost 9 bases at V and 5 bases at J; junction bases unmatched: 5. There are 12 residues in the CDR3. Germline V lookup: CDR1 LNHDA, CDR2 SQIVND (reference sequence). CDR3 region: CASRGLGETQYF. CDR3 coding DNA: TGTGCCAGCAGGGGGCTGGGGGAGACCCAGTACTTC.

The CDR3 nucleotides read TGTGCCAGCAGTGAAGCGCTGACAGGGAGTTCGGATGGCTACACCTTC. Translation: CASSEALTGSSDGYTF. The V gene is TRBV2, the J gene TRBJ1-2, with 7 bases matching TRBD1. The germline V gene has CDR1 SNHLY and CDR2 FYNNEI. CDR3 length: 16 residues. After removal of 0 bases from V and 6 bases from J, the junction contained 10 bases not matched to a gene.